One sample yielded the 10 T cell receptor beta chains listed below, sequenced in a study of blood T cell repertoires in COVID-19. Assay used: immunoSEQ multiplex PCR; TCRdb lists only in-frame clones, some missing. The repertoire holds around 180,000 clones, with approximately 85% as singletons. The sequenced sample consisted of peripheral blood. The receptors come from a man in his 60s with acute or convalescent COVID-19.

This chain connects TRBV2 to TRBJ1-6, with D perhaps matching TRBD1 (6 bases). The CDR3 spans 15 residues. V lost 3 bases and J lost 5, with 11 bases in between. Germline assignment: CDR1 SNHLY and CDR2 FYNNEI. The CDR3 loop is CASSDDGQNNSPLHF. The CDR3 coding sequence is TGTGCCAGCAGTGACGACGGACAGAATAATTCACCCCTCCACTTT.

The chain joins TRBV6-6 to TRBJ2-7, with TRBD2 matching 11 bases. Germline assignment: CDR1 MNHNY and CDR2 SVGAGI (reference sequence). With 2 bases clipped from V and 2 bases from J, the junction kept 5 bases outside the gene matches. CDR3 length: 16 residues. The CDR3 region is CASSYLGTSGTYEQYF. CDR3 DNA: TGTGCCAGCAGTTACCTAGGGACTAGCGGAACCTACGAGCAGTACTTC.

This clone was seen a single time. The rearrangement joins TRBV28 to TRBJ1-5, with D perhaps matching TRBD1 (5 bases). CDR3 length: 14 residues. Germline-derived CDR1 and CDR2 are MDHEN and SYDVKM. The V end lost 7 bases, the J end lost 7 bases, and 17 bases lay between the germline ends. The DNA of the CDR3 is TGTGCCAGCACCCGCGTCCAGGGAGGGCAGCCCCAGCATTTT. Amino acid sequence: CASTRVQGGQPQHF.

The chain joins TRBV30 to TRBJ2-5; D not resolved. V was clipped by 2 bases and J by 1 base, with 23 bases between them. The CDR3 is 18 residues long. Germline CDR1 GTSNPN, CDR2 SVGIG (reference sequence). CDR3 region: CAWSPVPPRRRGQETQYF. The CDR3 nucleotides are TGTGCCTGGAGTCCCGTACCCCCACGGCGGCGAGGCCAAGAGACCCAGTACTTC. The full variable domain, with the rest looked up from reference TRBV30 and TRBJ2-5, is SQTIHQWPATLVQPVGSPLSLECTVEGTSNPNLYWYRQAAGRGLQLLFYSVGIGQISSEVPQNLSASRPQDRQFILSSKKLLLSDSGFYLCAWSPVPPRRRGQETQYFGPGTRLLVL.

V and J are TRBV18 and TRBJ1-2; D gene uncertain. Germline values: CDR1 KGHSH, CDR2 LQKENI. The CDR3 spans 13 residues. Trimming removed 4 bases from V and 6 bases from J, with 12 bases in between. The chain's CDR3 is CASSRPERDGYTF. The CDR3 region has the DNA TGTGCCAGCTCACGCCCGGAGCGGGATGGCTACACCTTC. The variable domain in full, with the rest retrieved from reference TRBV18 and TRBJ1-2, is NAGVMQNPRHLVRRRGQEARLRCSPMKGHSHVYWYRQLPEEGLKFMVYLQKENIIDESGMPKERFSAEFPKEGPSILRIQQVVRGDSAAYFCASSRPERDGYTFGSGTRLTVV.

In DNA, the CDR3 is TGCGCCAGCAGCCGGGGACAAACAGGGGCCCAGTACTTC. Protein sequence: CASSRGQTGAQYF. V usage is TRBV5-1 and J usage is TRBJ2-5; TRBD1 agrees at 7 bases. The trim removed 4 bases at V and 9 bases at J, leaving 9 bases unmatched. This CDR3 region has 13 residues. Per the germline V gene, CDR1 is SGHRS and CDR2 is YFSETQ.

The chain has TRBV7-3 and TRBJ2-2; possible D gene TRBD1, 5 bases. CDR1 and CDR2 from the germline V gene are SGHTA and FQGTGA. This CDR3 has 13 amino acids. V dropped 2 bases and J dropped 4 bases, with 5 bases sitting between them. The CDR3 region is CASSLQGTGELFF. The CDR3 nucleotides read TGTGCCAGCAGCTTACAGGGCACCGGGGAGCTGTTTTTT.

This clone was recorded once. DNA of the CDR3: TGTGCCAGCAGCGGGGGACAGAATGAAAAACTGTTTTTT. Amino acid sequence: CASSGGQNEKLFF. V usage is TRBV11-2 and J usage is TRBJ1-4; 7 bases agree with TRBD1. Per the germline V gene, CDR1 is SGHAT and CDR2 is FQNNGV. This CDR3 has 13 amino acids. Trimming at V came to 5 bases and at J to 5 bases, leaving 2 bases not matched to a gene.

The V and J genes are TRBV29-1 and TRBJ2-5; possible D gene TRBD2, 5 bases. Trimming stripped 4 bases from V and 4 bases from J, with 19 bases between. This CDR3 contains 15 residues. Germline-derived CDR1 and CDR2 are SQVTM and ANQGSEA. The CDR3 region is CSVAGGPISGETQYF. The DNA of the CDR3 is TGCAGCGTTGCGGGCGGGCCCATAAGCGGAGAGACCCAGTACTTC.

This clone was observed a few times. The chain has TRBV7-2 and TRBJ1-1; D might be TRBD1 (5 bases). The length of the CDR3 is 14 residues. Trimming shortened V by 3 bases and J by 4 bases, and 12 bases separated the two germline ends. The germline CDR1 and CDR2 sequences are SGHTA and FQGNSA. CDR3 coding DNA: TGTGCCAGCAGCTTTCGGGGGAGTAGCACTGAAGCTTTCTTT. It codes for CASSFRGSSTEAFF.